This T cell receptor beta chain was profiled in a study of shared clonotypes between healthy human individuals. Remarks on this clone: Its antigen is undetermined.

CDR1 is MNHNY and CDR2 is SVGAGI in the germline V gene (reference sequence). Trimming left V 4 bases short and J 2 bases short, with 15 bases between. The CDR3 loop spans 15 amino acids. Findings and caveats of the study: Naive subsets generally exceeded memory subsets in estimated richness. Approximately 4.6% of naive CD4 clonotypes were shared across a handful of donors. An anticipated effect of sequencing depth on clonotype sharing among donors was recognized.

Here immunoSEQ multiplex PCR was the method, and the copy in TCRdb shows in-frame clones only, minus some. The sample has about 980,000 clones, over 60% seen once; the top ten hold approximately 1.5%. Sequencing was carried out using memory CD4+ T cells sorted from blood. Subset specified: CD45RA-negative fraction. The chain carries TRBV6-6 and TRBJ2-7, with D hard to call. The clonotype comes from a man aged 18 to 30 in good health. The DNA for the CDR3 is TGTGCCAGCAGTTCCCTAACTGCCCAGCCCTACGAGCAGTACTTC. Translated, it gives CASSSLTAQPYEQYF.